These 24 T cell receptor beta chains share one sample of origin, sequenced in a study of T cells in Graves' hyperthyroidism and ophthalmopathy. TCR beta CDR3 regions were amplified from RNA transcripts. A first-round RT-PCR of the TCR CDR3 used the HTBI primer set. TCRdb processed the multiplex PCR reads anew with MiXCR; each CDR3 protein has one entry. The data hold about 350,000 distinct CDR3 sequences, with 11% to 15% observed a single time. Sequencing input: blood. The receptor set was obtained from a young woman with Graves' hyperthyroidism.

At least ten counts were recorded for this clonotype. This chain joins TRBV30 and TRBJ1-4, with D perhaps TRBD1 (6 bases). V was clipped by 5 bases and J by 8 bases, with 15 bases between them. Germline V gene lookup returns CDR1 GTSNPN and CDR2 SVGIG (reference sequence). This CDR3 is built from 13 residues. The CDR3 nucleotides read TGTGCCTGGCGAGTCAGGGGAGGCGAAAAACTGTTTTTT. It codes for CAWRVRGGEKLFF.

This chain links TRBV5-1 with TRBJ2-5; 8 bases match TRBD2. Trimming took 3 bases from V and 13 from J; bases not matched to a gene: 17. The CDR3 has 15 amino acids. Germline V lookup: CDR1 SGHRS, CDR2 YFSETQ. In DNA, the CDR3 is TGCGCCAGCAGCTGGGGGGCCTCGGGGGGGCGCATTCCGTACTTC. It is translated as CASSWGASGGRIPYF.

V is TRBV5-6 and J is TRBJ2-5, with 7 bases fitting TRBD1. CDR1 is SGHDT, CDR2 YYEEEE, per germline. Losses at the gene ends were 0 bases for V and 5 bases for J; bases not matched to a gene: 4. This CDR3 contains 14 residues. In nucleotides, the CDR3 is TGTGCCAGCAGCTTGGGACAGGGAATCGAGACCCAGTACTTC. Protein sequence: CASSLGQGIETQYF.

This clonotype was picked up many times. This chain connects TRBV28 to TRBJ1-5, with D tentatively TRBD1 (6 bases). V shed 3 bases and J shed 5 bases, with 17 bases lying between them. From germline, CDR1 is MDHEN and CDR2 SYDVKM. CDR3 length equals 16 residues. The CDR3 DNA reads as TGTGCCAGCAGTTTGGTACGGACAGTCGGGTATCAGCCCCAGCATTTT. This codes for CASSLVRTVGYQPQHF.

This clonotype was detected ten times or more. The V call is TRBV28, the J call TRBJ1-6; 7 nucleotides agree with TRBD1. Per germline, CDR1 MDHEN and CDR2 SYDVKM. Trimming at V came to 6 bases and at J to 5 bases, leaving 7 bases not matched to a gene. The CDR3 totals 15 residues. The CDR3 sequence is CASSPGGINNSPLHF. The CDR3 DNA is TGTGCCAGCAGCCCAGGGGGAATTAATAATTCACCCCTCCACTTT.

This clonotype has ten or more counts. The chain links TRBV27 to TRBJ2-5; 12 nucleotides align to TRBD2. The trim removed 6 bases at V and 5 bases at J, leaving 19 bases unmatched. CDR1 MNHEY and CDR2 SMNVEV come from the germline V gene (reference sequence). CDR3 length equals 19 residues. The CDR3 coding sequence is TGTGCCAGCAGGTCTCGCTCCCTAGCGGGAGGGCCTTATGACGAGACCCAGTACTTC. Its translation: CASRSRSLAGGPYDETQYF.

About this clonotype: A read error may account for a junction end that differs from germline. The chain is built from TRBV3-1 and TRBJ1-1; no definite D call. The germline V gene encodes CDR1 LGHDT and CDR2 YNNKEL (reference sequence). The length of the CDR3 is 14 residues. The chain's CDR3 is CAISQREKTTEAFF. CDR3 coding DNA: TGTGCCATCAGCCAAAGAGAGAAGACCACTGAAGCTTTCTTT. Variable domain in full (rest from reference TRBV3-1 and TRBJ1-1): DTAVSQTPKYLVTQMGNDKSIKCEQNLGHDTMYWYKQDSKKFLKIMFSYNNKELIINETVPNRFSPKSPDKAHLNLHINSLELGDSAVYFCAISQREKTTEAFFGQGTRLTVV.

The chain employs TRBV20-1 and TRBJ1-2, with D tentatively TRBD1 (6 bases). This CDR3 is 14 amino acids long. Germline CDR1 is DFQATT and CDR2 is SNEGSKA (reference sequence). V was cut by 2 bases and J by 4 bases, with 14 bases left in between. Here the CDR3 DNA reads TGCAGTGCTAGATTGTTAACAGGGACCTATGGCTACACCTTC. Translating it yields CSARLLTGTYGYTF.

Regarding this clonotype: A much larger clone differs by one base, so this may be a read error. The chain is built from TRBV2 and TRBJ2-7, with a weak D call TRBD1 (5 bases). The CDR3 has 14 residues. Germline V gene sequence: CDR1 SNHLY, CDR2 FYNNEI. CDR3 sequence: CASSDLDNSYERYF. For the CDR3, the DNA is TGTGCCAGCAGTGATTTGGACAATTCCTACGAGCGGTACTTC.

In its sample, this clonotype was seen many times. The chain has TRBV24-1 and TRBJ2-3; weak D call: TRBD1 (6 bases). The CDR3 extends over 14 amino acids. V was trimmed by 9 bases and J by 0 bases, leaving 12 bases between them. The germline V gene has CDR1 KGHDR and CDR2 SFDVKD. The chain's CDR3 is CATGERGSTDTQYF. The CDR3 region has the DNA TGTGCCACCGGAGAAAGGGGGAGCACAGATACGCAGTATTTT.

As regards this clonotype: A much larger clone lies one base from this, so it may be a read error. Because it lacks the conserved phenylalanine or tryptophan at the end, this CDR3 is likely a read error. The chain couples TRBV3-1 to TRBJ2-7, with D possibly matching TRBD1 (5 bases). The ends were cut back, 1 base at V and 6 bases at J, with 10 bases in the middle. CDR3 length: 13 residues. Looked up from germline, CDR1 is LGHDT and CDR2 is YNNKEL (reference sequence). The CDR3 bases are TGTGCCAGCAGCCAAGGGACACGTTCCGAGCAGTACCTC. This codes for CASSQGTRSEQYL.

This clonotype was seen repeatedly, ten times or more. The V call is TRBV6-5, the J call TRBJ2-1, with 11 bases identical to TRBD2. CDR1 is MNHEY, CDR2 SVGAGI, per germline. CDR3 length equals 19 residues. Losses at the gene ends were 0 bases for V and 8 bases for J; bases not matched to a gene: 15. This CDR3 reads CASSYSPRLAGKRGDEQFF. The CDR3 DNA reads as TGTGCCAGCAGTTACTCCCCCCGACTAGCGGGAAAGAGGGGCGATGAGCAGTTCTTC.

The table lists this clonotype with many counts. The chain uses TRBV20-1 and TRBJ2-2; TRBD1 is a possible D gene (5 bases). The CDR3 contains 12 residues. The V and J ends lost 4 bases and 5 bases respectively, with 8 bases between them. CDR1 and CDR2 (germline): DFQATT, SNEGSKA (reference sequence). CDR3 bases: TGCAGTGCTACGCCAGGGACCGGGGAGCTGTTTTTT. Protein sequence: CSATPGTGELFF.

About this clonotype itself: A much more abundant neighbour one base away suggests this may be a read error. This chain links TRBV11-2 with TRBJ2-7, with D possibly matching TRBD1 (5 bases). The germline V gene encodes CDR1 SGHAT and CDR2 FQNNGV. The CDR3 contains 12 residues. The DNA for the CDR3 is TGTGCCTGCAGCCAGACAGTAAACGAGCAGTACTTC. The encoded protein is CACSQTVNEQYF.

A word on this clonotype: A read error is likely, as this CDR3 ends without the conserved phenylalanine or tryptophan. V gene TRBV20-1 combines with J gene TRBJ2-1; 11 bases are shared with TRBD2. Per the germline V gene, CDR1 is DFQATT and CDR2 is SNEGSKA (reference sequence). The CDR3 covers 16 residues. The trim removed 6 bases at V and 5 bases at J, leaving 12 bases unmatched. The CDR3 DNA is TGCAGTGCCGAAGGGGCTAGCGGGAGGTATAACAATGAGCAGTTCATC. Translation gives CSAEGASGRYNNEQFI.

As to this clonotype: A clone one base away is much larger, so this may be a read error. CDR3 DNA: TGCAGTGCTGAGAGGAGGGAGGGAAATGGAGAGACCCAGTACTTC. It codes for CSAERREGNGETQYF. V is TRBV20-1 and J is TRBJ2-5; TRBD2 matches 7 bases. The V and J ends lost 5 bases and 4 bases, in that order; junction bases with no gene match: 13. Germline CDR1 and CDR2: DFQATT and SNEGSKA (reference sequence). The CDR3 sequence is 15 residues long.

This clonotype was seen more than once but under ten times. The CDR3, as DNA: TGTGCCACCGCACAGGGGACTGATAGCAATCAGCCCCAGCATTTT. Amino acid sequence: CATAQGTDSNQPQHF. The J gene is TRBJ1-5, the V gene TRBV19; TRBD1 matches at 7 bases. V gave up 10 bases and J gave up 0 bases; unmatched junction bases: 9. The CDR3 consists of 15 residues. Germline V gives CDR1 LNHDA, CDR2 SQIVND (reference sequence). Variable domain in full (rest from reference TRBV19 and TRBJ1-5): DGGITQSPKYLFRKEGQNVTLSCEQNLNHDAMYWYRQDPGQGLRLIYYSQIVNDFQKGDIAEGYSVSREKKESFPLTVTSAQKNPTAFYLCATAQGTDSNQPQHFGDGTRLSIL.

This clonotype was seen repeatedly, ten times or more. The CDR3 reads CSAAGQGALEQFF. CDR3 nucleotides: TGCAGCGCTGCGGGACAGGGGGCGCTTGAGCAGTTCTTC. The chain combines TRBV29-1 with TRBJ2-1; 12 bases fit TRBD1. CDR1 SQVTM and CDR2 ANQGSEA come from the germline V gene. The CDR3 sequence is 13 residues long. The V and J ends lost 7 bases and 9 bases, in that order; junction bases with no gene match: 7.

The CDR3 DNA is TGTGCCAGCAGAAAACCGGGACTAGCGGGAGGCTACTCCTACAATGAGCAGTTCTTC. This sequence encodes CASRKPGLAGGYSYNEQFF. The rearrangement links TRBV27 to TRBJ2-1; 15 bases are shared with TRBD2. CDR3 length: 19 amino acids. Germline V lookup: CDR1 MNHEY, CDR2 SMNVEV (reference sequence). The V gene end was trimmed by 6 bases and the J gene end by 0 bases; junction bases not matched to a gene: 9.

Regarding this clonotype: Given a much more abundant clone one base away, this may be a read error. This sequence joins TRBV3-1 and TRBJ2-3; no reliable D call. Germline V lookup: CDR1 LGHDT, CDR2 YNNKEL (reference sequence). V gave up 1 base and J gave up 6 bases, with 8 bases separating them. The CDR3 extends over 13 amino acids. Written as DNA, the CDR3 is TGTGCCAGCAGCCAAGGCGATGTGGATACGCAGTATTTT. The encoded protein is CASSQGDVDTQYF.

This chain uses TRBV12-3 or TRBV12-4 with TRBJ1-1; D is unresolved. Trimming shortened V by 5 bases and J by 7 bases, and 11 bases separated the two germline ends. CDR3 size: 12 residues. CDR3 loop: CASSHGILEAFF. In DNA form, the CDR3 reads TGTGCCAGCAGTCACGGGATCCTTGAAGCTTTCTTT.

This chain connects TRBV28 to TRBJ2-7; the match to TRBD1 covers 12 bases. Germline-derived CDR1 and CDR2 are MDHEN and SYDVKM. V lost 10 bases to trimming and J lost 5 bases; unmatched junction nucleotides: 9. This CDR3 has 14 amino acids. CDR3 sequence reads: CATGRGTGGNEQYF. The CDR3 DNA reads TGTGCCACCGGAAGGGGGACAGGGGGCAACGAGCAGTACTTC.

The chain carries TRBV3-1 and TRBJ1-2; D is unclear. CDR3 length: 11 amino acids. V was trimmed by 1 base and J by 8 bases, leaving 5 bases between them. Germline-derived CDR1 and CDR2 are LGHDT and YNNKEL (reference sequence). Here the CDR3 DNA reads TGTGCCAGCAGCCAAGCTGGCGGCTACACCTTC. Translating gives CASSQAGGYTF. Full variable domain (missing parts from reference TRBV3-1 and TRBJ1-2): DTAVSQTPKYLVTQMGNDKSIKCEQNLGHDTMYWYKQDSKKFLKIMFSYNNKELIINETVPNRFSPKSPDKAHLNLHINSLELGDSAVYFCASSQAGGYTFGSGTRLTVV.

The genes are TRBV13 and TRBJ2-7; D may match TRBD1 or TRBD2 (6 bases each). In germline, CDR1 is PRHDT, CDR2 FYEKMQ (reference sequence). The V and J ends lost 5 bases and 6 bases respectively, with 20 bases between them. CDR3 size: 15 residues. DNA for the CDR3: TGTGCCAGCAGCAGCGCTCCGGGGGCGCGTGTCGAGCAGTACTTC. This codes for CASSSAPGARVEQYF.